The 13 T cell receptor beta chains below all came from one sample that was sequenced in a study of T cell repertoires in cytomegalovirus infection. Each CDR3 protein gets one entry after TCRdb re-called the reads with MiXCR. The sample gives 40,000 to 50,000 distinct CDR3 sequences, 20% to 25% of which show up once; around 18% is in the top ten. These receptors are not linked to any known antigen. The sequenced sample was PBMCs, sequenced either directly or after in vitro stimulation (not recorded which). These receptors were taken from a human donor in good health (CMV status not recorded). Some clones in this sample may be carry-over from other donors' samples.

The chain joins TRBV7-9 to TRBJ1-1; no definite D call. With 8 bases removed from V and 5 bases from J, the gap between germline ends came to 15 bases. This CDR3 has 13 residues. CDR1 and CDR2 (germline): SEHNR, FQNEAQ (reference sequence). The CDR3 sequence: CASFLGRETEAFF. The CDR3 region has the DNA TGTGCCAGCTTTCTGGGTAGGGAGACTGAAGCTTTCTTT.

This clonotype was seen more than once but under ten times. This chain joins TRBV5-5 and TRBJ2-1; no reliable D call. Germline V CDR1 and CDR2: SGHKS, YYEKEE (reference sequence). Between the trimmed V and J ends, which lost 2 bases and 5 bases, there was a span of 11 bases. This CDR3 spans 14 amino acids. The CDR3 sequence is CASSLLRRNNEQFF. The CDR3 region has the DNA TGTGCCAGCAGCTTACTAAGACGGAACAATGAGCAGTTCTTC.

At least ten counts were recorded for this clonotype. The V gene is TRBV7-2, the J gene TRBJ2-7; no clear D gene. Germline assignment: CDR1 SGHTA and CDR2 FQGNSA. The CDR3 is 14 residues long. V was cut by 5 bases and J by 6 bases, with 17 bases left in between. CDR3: CASSPRRSIGEQYF. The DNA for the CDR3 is TGTGCCAGCAGCCCCCGCAGGAGCATAGGCGAGCAGTACTTC.

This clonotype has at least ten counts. The CDR3 loop is CASSFNHGYPNTEAFF. In nucleotides, the CDR3 is TGTGCCAGCAGCTTTAATCACGGGTATCCGAACACTGAAGCTTTCTTT. This chain uses TRBV7-8 with TRBJ1-1, with D unresolved. CDR1 and CDR2 from the germline V gene are SGHVS and FQNEAQ. Trimming took off 3 bases at V and 1 base at J, with 15 bases between the two ends. This CDR3 comprises 16 residues.

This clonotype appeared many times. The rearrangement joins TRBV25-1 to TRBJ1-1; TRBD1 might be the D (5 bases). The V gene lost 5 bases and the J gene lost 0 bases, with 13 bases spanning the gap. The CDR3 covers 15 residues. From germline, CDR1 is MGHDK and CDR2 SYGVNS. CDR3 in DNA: TGTGCCAGCAGTACCCATTCGACAGTGAACACTGAAGCTTTCTTT. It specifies CASSTHSTVNTEAFF.

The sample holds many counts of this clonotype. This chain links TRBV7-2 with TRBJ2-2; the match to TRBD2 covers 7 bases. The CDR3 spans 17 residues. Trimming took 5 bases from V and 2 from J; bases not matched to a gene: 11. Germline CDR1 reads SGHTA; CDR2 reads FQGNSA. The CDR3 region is CASSPKISSGNTGELFF. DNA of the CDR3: TGTGCCAGCAGCCCCAAGATATCTAGCGGTAACACCGGGGAGCTGTTTTTT. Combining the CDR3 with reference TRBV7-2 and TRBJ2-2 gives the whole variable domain GAGVSQSPSNKVTEKGKDVELRCDPISGHTALYWYRQSLGQGLEFLIYFQGNSAPDKSGLPSDRFSAERTGGSVSTLTIQRTQQEDSAVYLCASSPKISSGNTGELFFGEGSRLTVL.

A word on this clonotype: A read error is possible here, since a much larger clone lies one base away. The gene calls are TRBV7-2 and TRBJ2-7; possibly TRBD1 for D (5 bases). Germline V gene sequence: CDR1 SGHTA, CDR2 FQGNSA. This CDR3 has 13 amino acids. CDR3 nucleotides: TGTGCCAGCAGCTCCAGGGCGTCCTGCGAGCAGTACTTC. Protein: CASSSRASCEQYF.

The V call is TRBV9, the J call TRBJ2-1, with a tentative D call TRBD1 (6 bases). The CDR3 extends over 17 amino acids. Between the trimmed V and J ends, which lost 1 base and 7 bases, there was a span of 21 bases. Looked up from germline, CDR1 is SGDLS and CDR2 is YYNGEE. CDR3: CASSVTARGVIGNEQFF. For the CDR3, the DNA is TGTGCCAGCAGCGTAACGGCCAGGGGCGTTATAGGTAATGAGCAGTTCTTC.

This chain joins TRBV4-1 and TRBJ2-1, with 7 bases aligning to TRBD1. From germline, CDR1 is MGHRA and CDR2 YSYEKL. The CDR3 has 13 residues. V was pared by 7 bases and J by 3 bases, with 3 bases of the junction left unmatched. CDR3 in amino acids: CASTGTVYNEQFF. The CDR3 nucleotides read TGCGCCAGCACAGGGACAGTCTACAATGAGCAGTTCTTC.

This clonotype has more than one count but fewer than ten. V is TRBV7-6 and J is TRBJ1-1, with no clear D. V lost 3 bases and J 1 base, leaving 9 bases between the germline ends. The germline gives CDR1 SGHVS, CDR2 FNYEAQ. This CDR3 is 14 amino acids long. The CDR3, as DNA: TGTGCCAGCAGCTTCCCGGGAGCGAACACTGAAGCTTTCTTT. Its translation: CASSFPGANTEAFF.

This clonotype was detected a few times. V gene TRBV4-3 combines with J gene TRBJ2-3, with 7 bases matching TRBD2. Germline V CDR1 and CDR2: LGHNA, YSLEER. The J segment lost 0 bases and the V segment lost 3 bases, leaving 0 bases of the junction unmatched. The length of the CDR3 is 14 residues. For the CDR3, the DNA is TGCGCCAGCAGCCAGGGGGGGAGCACAGATACGCAGTATTTT. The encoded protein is CASSQGGSTDTQYF.

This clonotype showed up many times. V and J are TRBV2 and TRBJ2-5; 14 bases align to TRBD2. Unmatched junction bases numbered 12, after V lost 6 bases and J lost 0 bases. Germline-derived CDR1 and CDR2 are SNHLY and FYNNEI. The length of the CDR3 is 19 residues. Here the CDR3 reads CASRQRLAGGPQYQETQYF. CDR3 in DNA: TGTGCCAGCAGGCAAAGACTAGCGGGGGGGCCTCAGTACCAAGAGACCCAGTACTTC.

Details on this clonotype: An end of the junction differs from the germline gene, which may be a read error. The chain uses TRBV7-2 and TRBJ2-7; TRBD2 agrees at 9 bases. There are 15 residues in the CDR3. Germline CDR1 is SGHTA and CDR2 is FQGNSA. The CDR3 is CASSFSSGNSYERYF. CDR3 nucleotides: TGTGCCAGCAGCTTTTCTAGCGGGAATTCCTACGAGCGGTACTTC.